This T cell receptor beta chain came from a study of shared clonotypes between healthy human individuals. Study context: Donors, aged 18 to 49, were a couple of women and three men.

Authors' methods: Junction-only immunoSEQ data arrived without quality scores, meaning filtering differed. Profiled with immunoSEQ multiplex PCR; TCRdb holds only in-frame clones, not every one. The V and J calls and clone size are taken from that table; D and trimming were inferred from the DNA. The sample consists of about 490,000 clones, approximately 84% of them appearing once. The germline V gene encodes CDR1 SEHNR and CDR2 FQNEAQ (reference sequence). This CDR3 spans 16 amino acids. V was trimmed by 6 bases and J by 1 base, leaving 17 bases between them. For genomic DNA, unsorted samples relied on around 93 million PBMCs.

The chain employs TRBV7-9 and TRBJ2-3; D may be TRBD2 (5 bases). Sequenced sample: PBMCs. This receptor was identified in a woman in her thirties or forties in good health. Some clones in this sample may be carry-over from other donors' samples. CDR3: CASSPREGRGTDTQYF. The CDR3 nucleotides are TGTGCCAGCAGTCCGCGAGAGGGCCGGGGCACAGATACGCAGTATTTT.